The sequence of this T cell receptor beta chain was determined in a study of T cells in Graves' hyperthyroidism and ophthalmopathy. Study information: Staff took peripheral blood when the initial diagnosis was made, before any treatment began. The study's findings and limits: Also found in blood were most expanded thyroid clonotypes above 0.001.

The CDR3 runs to 17 residues. Germline lookup yields CDR1 SGDLS and CDR2 YYNGEE. V lost 2 bases, J lost 7 bases, and 11 bases stayed unmatched. Patients aged 18 to 65 had newly diagnosed hyperthyroidism of under 2 months' duration. The table lists this clonotype with many counts. Its cognate antigen is unknown. TCR beta CDR3 region amplification was performed from RNA transcripts. In the first-round RT-PCR of the TCR CDR3, the HTBI primer set was used. TCRdb reprocessed the multiplex PCR reads via MiXCR and lists one record per CDR3 protein. The profile shows some 600,000 distinct CDR3 sequences, 14% of them singletons.

The material sequenced was blood. This receptor was taken from a woman aged 30 to 39 with Graves' hyperthyroidism that later progressed to Graves' ophthalmopathy. The rearrangement joins TRBV9 to TRBJ2-7, with TRBD2 identical over 14 bases. DNA of the CDR3: TGTGCCAGCAGCGTCGACCCCTGGACTAGCGGGAGGCAAGAGCAGTACTTC. Translated, it gives CASSVDPWTSGRQEQYF.